In this sample, the clone carrying this TCR beta chain turned up once. This specimen belongs to a study of cytomegalovirus exposure and HLA in healthy donors. The CDR3 sequence is 16 residues long. V was pared by 0 bases and J by 7 bases, with 9 bases of the junction left unmatched. Germline CDR1 reads PRHDT; CDR2 reads FYEKMQ (reference sequence). This table comes from immunoSEQ multiplex PCR, and its TCRdb copy is limited to in-frame clones, with some not included. This repertoire shows 120,000 or so clones, 95% to 96% found once; its top ten account for 1.5% to 2%. Sequencing input: PBMCs. The J gene is TRBJ2-1, the V gene TRBV13, with 7 bases lining up with TRBD2. The sequence was obtained from a man younger than 30 in good health and CMV-seronegative. The CDR3 nucleotides read TGTGCCAGCAGCTTAGGCGGCGGGAGTAATAGAAATGAGCAGTTCTTC. This translates into CASSLGGGSNRNEQFF.